The source of this T cell receptor (beta chain) is a study of molecular identifiers for immune sequencing clone quantification. Study results and caveats: Highly expanded clone sizes could be underestimated by identical TCR molecules sharing a barcode.

TCRdb used MiXCR to reprocess the PCR reads, holding one entry per CDR3 protein. The repertoire holds some 97,000 distinct CDR3 sequences, with 35% to 40% as singletons. About this clonotype itself: Its target is not known.

The CDR3 spans 15 residues. Germline V lookup: CDR1 PRHDT, CDR2 FYEKMQ (reference sequence). V lost 5 bases and J lost 6, with 16 bases in between. This TCR came from a human donor in good health. Some libraries in this study had Jurkat cell RNA spiked in. Sequencing used naive CD8+ T cells from blood, with Jurkat cell RNA spiked in. The subset: FACS-sorted CD8+CD4-CCR7+CD45RA+ naive T cells. The rearrangement links TRBV13 to TRBJ2-2, with D perhaps matching TRBD2 (7 bases). CDR3 residues: CASSAPREGAGELFF. In nucleotides, the CDR3 is TGTGCCAGCAGCGCCCCCAGGGAGGGGGCCGGGGAGCTGTTTTTT.